The 27 T cell receptor beta chains given below trace back to one sample, sequenced in a study of blood T cell repertoires in COVID-19. The data were produced by immunoSEQ multiplex PCR, yet TCRdb's version contains in-frame clones alone and is incomplete. This sample carries more than 85,000 clones, approximately 92% of them seen once, and the ten largest clones take less than 4.5%. Sequencing used peripheral blood. The source of these receptors is a young man with acute or convalescent COVID-19.

The rearrangement uses TRBV9 and TRBJ1-1, with D possibly matching TRBD1 (5 bases). V lost 4 bases and J 5 bases, leaving 18 bases between the germline ends. This CDR3 is built from 15 residues. Germline assignment: CDR1 SGDLS and CDR2 YYNGEE. CDR3 sequence: CASSSYPVQGTEAFF. The CDR3 nucleotides are TGTGCCAGCAGCTCCTACCCGGTTCAGGGTACTGAAGCTTTCTTT.

Worth noting for this clone: Germline and junction disagree at one end, which may indicate a read error. This chain connects TRBV11-3 to TRBJ1-1, with 7 bases that match TRBD1. CDR1 and CDR2 from the germline V gene are SGHNT and YENEEA. The CDR3 consists of 13 residues. The DNA for the CDR3 is TGTGCCAGCAGCGTAGAAGAAGGGGGCAAAGCTTTCTTT. It translates to CASSVEEGGKAFF.

This chain connects TRBV3-1 (or the pseudogene TRBV3-2) to TRBJ2-7, with TRBD2 as a possible D gene (6 bases). Looked up from germline, CDR1 is LGHDT and CDR2 is YNNKEL (reference sequence). CDR3 size: 14 residues. V lost 5 bases and J 0 bases, leaving 11 bases between the germline ends. CDR3 residues: CASSSGTGSYEQYF. DNA of the CDR3: TGTGCCAGCAGCTCAGGGACTGGCTCCTACGAGCAGTACTTC.

V usage is TRBV2 and J usage is TRBJ2-1; TRBD2 is a possible D gene (6 bases). The CDR3 spans 18 residues. Trimming took 7 bases from V and 0 from J, leaving 22 bases between them. Per the germline V gene, CDR1 is SNHLY and CDR2 is FYNNEI. As DNA, the CDR3 is TGTGCCAGCACTCCGAGTCTCCGAGCGGGTAGCTCCTACAATGAGCAGTTCTTC. Residues: CASTPSLRAGSSYNEQFF.

CDR3 residues: CASSLDGARGYNSPLHF. The DNA for the CDR3 is TGTGCCAGCAGCTTGGATGGGGCGAGGGGGTATAATTCACCCCTCCACTTT. J is TRBJ1-6 and V is TRBV5-4, with D possibly being TRBD1 (6 bases). The V end lost 0 bases, the J end lost 4 bases, and 14 bases lay between the germline ends. There are 17 residues in the CDR3. The germline V gene has CDR1 SGHNT and CDR2 YYREEE (reference sequence).

The V call is TRBV7-9, the J call TRBJ1-5; TRBD1 might be the D (5 bases). The V gene's germline CDR1 is SEHNR and CDR2 FQNEAQ (reference sequence). Trimming shortened V by 5 bases and J by 4 bases, and 6 bases separated the two germline ends. The CDR3 has 12 residues. The CDR3 nucleotides are TGTGCCAGCAGCGCAGGGAATCAGCCCCAGCATTTT. This encodes CASSAGNQPQHF.

This chain uses TRBV27 with TRBJ2-7; 7 bases map to TRBD2. The CDR3 length is 15 residues. J lost 0 bases, V lost 3 bases, and 5 bases had no gene match. Germline lookup yields CDR1 MNHEY and CDR2 SMNVEV (reference sequence). The chain's CDR3 is CASSFASGNSYEQYF. CDR3 coding DNA: TGTGCCAGCAGTTTTGCTAGCGGAAACTCCTACGAGCAGTACTTC.

The chain combines TRBV19 with TRBJ1-1; 11 nucleotides agree with TRBD1. The J segment lost 5 bases and the V segment lost 7 bases, leaving 6 bases of the junction unmatched. There are 14 residues in the CDR3. The V gene's germline CDR1 is LNHDA and CDR2 SQIVND (reference sequence). CDR3 sequence (DNA): TGTGCCAGTACCTGGACAGGGGGCATGACTGAAGCTTTCTTT. Translation: CASTWTGGMTEAFF.

This chain joins TRBV6-5 and TRBJ2-7; 10 bases agree with TRBD1. Germline CDR1 reads MNHEY; CDR2 reads SVGAGI. The CDR3 runs to 14 residues. The J segment lost 1 base and the V segment lost 4 bases, leaving 1 base of the junction unmatched. The CDR3 reads CASSWDRGSYEQYF. For the CDR3, the DNA is TGTGCCAGCAGTTGGGACAGGGGTTCCTACGAGCAGTACTTC.

The chain employs TRBV19 and TRBJ2-5; 11 nucleotides line up with TRBD2. The germline V gene encodes CDR1 LNHDA and CDR2 SQIVND (reference sequence). The CDR3 is 15 residues long. V shed 3 bases, J shed 1 base, and the junction held 1 base outside the gene matches. Written as DNA, the CDR3 is TGTGCCAGTAGTATGCTAGCGGGGGGCCAAGAGACCCAGTACTTC. Translating gives CASSMLAGGQETQYF.

This clone was recorded only once. The chain employs TRBV24-1 and TRBJ2-6; D unresolved. The CDR3 spans 15 residues. V lost 3 bases to trimming and J lost 1 base, with 6 bases between them. Germline lookup yields CDR1 KGHDR and CDR2 SFDVKD. The CDR3 DNA follows: TGTGCCACCAGTGATCTTTCTTCTGGGGCCAACGTCCTGACTTTC. Amino acid sequence: CATSDLSSGANVLTF.

The chain links TRBV5-1 to TRBJ2-7; tentative D call: TRBD1 (6 bases). V was pared by 3 bases and J by 2 bases, with 12 bases between. The V gene's germline CDR1 is SGHRS and CDR2 YFSETQ. This CDR3 comprises 14 residues. The CDR3 spells CASSSRGQPYEQYF. The CDR3 DNA reads TGCGCCAGCAGCTCTAGGGGACAACCCTACGAGCAGTACTTC.

The chain employs TRBV15 and TRBJ1-1; 7 nucleotides align to TRBD1. The V gene's germline CDR1 is LNHNV and CDR2 YYDKDF (reference sequence). The CDR3 length is 13 residues. The junction had 9 bases not matched to a gene; V was cut back by 8 bases and J by 6 bases. CDR3 in DNA: TGTGCCACCCAGGCGGGGCAGGGGGCTGAAGCTTTCTTT. This codes for CATQAGQGAEAFF. The variable domain in full, completed from reference TRBV15 and TRBJ1-1, reads DAMVIQNPRYQVTQFGKPVTLSCSQTLNHNVMYWYQQKSSQAPKLLFHYYDKDFNNEADTPDNFQSRRPNTSFCFLDIRSPGLGDTAMYLCATQAGQGAEAFFGQGTRLTVV.

The chain is built from TRBV2 and TRBJ1-2; D uncertain. The CDR3 sequence is 12 residues long. The V end lost 3 bases, the J end lost 1 base, and 3 bases lay between the germline ends. Germline loops: CDR1 SNHLY, CDR2 FYNNEI. The CDR3 sequence is CASSDNNYGYTF. DNA of the CDR3: TGTGCCAGCAGTGATAATAACTATGGCTACACCTTC.

The chain combines TRBV18 with TRBJ1-3, with D tentatively TRBD1 (5 bases). The CDR3 consists of 16 residues. The V gene's germline CDR1 is KGHSH and CDR2 LQKENI. V lost 0 bases and J lost 1, with 10 bases in between. This CDR3 reads CASSPPQRGSGNTIYF. CDR3 bases: TGTGCCAGCTCACCACCGCAAAGGGGTTCTGGAAACACCATATATTTT.

This chain connects TRBV5-5 to TRBJ1-1; possibly TRBD1 for D (6 bases). The CDR3 totals 16 residues. Between the trimmed V and J ends, which lost 3 bases and 0 bases, there was a span of 15 bases. Per germline, CDR1 SGHKS and CDR2 YYEKEE (reference sequence). DNA of the CDR3: TGTGCCAGCAGCTGGGGGCACCCCGGGATGAACACTGAAGCTTTCTTT. Encoded protein: CASSWGHPGMNTEAFF.

The chain links TRBV18 to TRBJ1-1, with 8 bases aligning to TRBD1. The ends lost 3 bases at V and 7 bases at J; junction bases unmatched: 10. The CDR3 is 15 residues long. Germline values: CDR1 KGHSH, CDR2 LQKENI. This CDR3 reads CASSPMTGDESEAFF. The CDR3 region has the DNA TGTGCCAGCTCACCCATGACAGGGGATGAGAGTGAAGCTTTCTTT. Based on the CDR3 plus reference TRBV18 and TRBJ1-1, the full variable domain is NAGVMQNPRHLVRRRGQEARLRCSPMKGHSHVYWYRQLPEEGLKFMVYLQKENIIDESGMPKERFSAEFPKEGPSILRIQQVVRGDSAAYFCASSPMTGDESEAFFGQGTRLTVV.

V usage is TRBV5-1 and J usage is TRBJ2-1, with TRBD1 as a possible D gene (6 bases). The germline V gene encodes CDR1 SGHRS and CDR2 YFSETQ. The V and J ends lost 0 bases and 2 bases respectively, with 12 bases between them. The CDR3 loop spans 16 amino acids. The CDR3 spells CASSLVPDSPYNEQFF. CDR3 bases: TGCGCCAGCAGCTTGGTTCCGGACAGCCCCTACAATGAGCAGTTCTTC.

V usage is TRBV6-5 and J usage is TRBJ2-7; D may be TRBD1 (6 bases). The germline V gene encodes CDR1 MNHEY and CDR2 SVGAGI. CDR3 length: 14 amino acids. V was cut by 9 bases and J by 0 bases, with 15 bases left in between. CDR3 loop: CASNNRASSYEQYF. CDR3 sequence (DNA): TGTGCCAGTAACAACAGGGCGAGCTCCTACGAGCAGTACTTC.

The gene calls are TRBV10-3 and TRBJ1-2, with 8 bases aligning to TRBD1. Germline CDR1 reads ENHRY; CDR2 reads SYGVKD. V was clipped by 8 bases and J by 8 bases; unmatched bases: 7. CDR3 length: 12 amino acids. CDR3 DNA sequence: TGTGCCATCGCTCAGGGGGCAGAAGGCTACACCTTC. Its translation is CAIAQGAEGYTF.

This chain uses TRBV7-2 with TRBJ1-1; no definite D call. Looked up from germline, CDR1 is SGHTA and CDR2 is FQGNSA. The CDR3 is made up of 15 amino acids. V was cut by 5 bases and J by 1 base, with 14 bases left in between. Here the CDR3 reads CASSQAGVGNTEAFF. DNA of the CDR3: TGTGCCAGCAGCCAGGCCGGGGTAGGGAACACTGAAGCTTTCTTT.

V is TRBV18 and J is TRBJ2-7, with 10 bases identical to TRBD1. This CDR3 has 16 amino acids. With V trimmed by 0 bases and J by 3 bases, 5 bases remained unmatched. CDR1 and CDR2 from the germline V gene are KGHSH and LQKENI. CDR3 loop: CASSPPGRDRGYEQYF. In DNA, the CDR3 is TGTGCCAGCTCACCACCAGGTCGGGACAGGGGCTACGAGCAGTACTTC.

V and J are TRBV14 and TRBJ1-1; D not resolved. In germline, CDR1 is SGHDN, CDR2 FVKESK. CDR3 length: 16 residues. V lost 2 bases, J lost 1 base, and 14 bases lay in between. The CDR3 sequence: CASSQLGEGPNTEAFF. For the CDR3, the DNA is TGTGCCAGCAGCCAACTCGGAGAGGGCCCGAACACTGAAGCTTTCTTT.

This chain links TRBV9 with TRBJ2-3, with D possibly matching TRBD2 (5 bases). The CDR3 covers 14 residues. V was clipped by 4 bases and J by 5 bases, with 14 bases between them. In germline, CDR1 is SGDLS, CDR2 YYNGEE. CDR3 DNA sequence: TGTGCCAGCAGCCCCCGGGATGTGATAGATACGCAGTATTTT. Protein product: CASSPRDVIDTQYF.

The V gene is TRBV5-1, the J gene TRBJ1-2, with unresolved D. The CDR3 sequence is 15 residues long. CDR1 is SGHRS, CDR2 YFSETQ, per germline. V was pared by 3 bases and J by 1 base, with 13 bases between. The CDR3 coding sequence is TGCGCCAGCAGCTCTTACACCACCTTTAACTATGGCTACACCTTC. Translation gives CASSSYTTFNYGYTF.

V gene TRBV5-1 combines with J gene TRBJ2-7; D remains unclear. This CDR3 is built from 13 residues. CDR1 is SGHRS, CDR2 YFSETQ, per germline. Trimming stripped 0 bases from V and 9 bases from J, with 13 bases between. The CDR3 loop reads CASSLDAVSVQYF. CDR3 sequence (DNA): TGCGCCAGCAGCTTGGATGCGGTGAGCGTGCAGTACTTC.

The J gene is TRBJ2-3, the V gene TRBV5-1; 11 bases are a match to TRBD2. The V and J ends lost 4 bases and 2 bases, in that order; junction bases with no gene match: 6. This CDR3 has 16 amino acids. Per germline, CDR1 SGHRS and CDR2 YFSETQ. The DNA of the CDR3 is TGCGCCAGCAGCCTAGGACTAGCGGGCTCCACAGATACGCAGTATTTT. Amino acids: CASSLGLAGSTDTQYF.